The rows below give T cell receptor beta chains drawn from one sample of a study of blood T cell repertoires in COVID-19. Here immunoSEQ multiplex PCR was the method, and the copy in TCRdb shows in-frame clones only, minus some. The sample includes roughly 280,000 clones, 75% to 90% of them seen just once. Sequencing used PBMCs or T cells enriched from blood (not recorded which). The receptor set was obtained from a young woman who had recovered from COVID-19. Each CDR3 is given with its conserved first and last residue. The D gene is left open where the match is weak. Clone size is shown for a subset of rows, as once, few, many or a class of expanded clone.

CDR3 | DNA | length | D | J | V | size
CASSHSIQGNTEAFF | TGTGCCAGCAGCCATTCCATCCAGGGGAACACTGAAGCTTTCTTT | 15 | NA | TRBJ1-1 | TRBV4-2 | NA
CASSLGTSGGADTQYF | TGCGCCAGCAGCTTGGGGACTAGCGGGGGGGCAGATACGCAGTATTTT | 16 | TRBD2 | TRBJ2-3 | TRBV5-1 | NA
CASSTRGSDTEAFF | TGTGCCAGCTCAACCAGGGGGAGCGACACTGAAGCTTTCTTT | 14 | TRBD1 | TRBJ1-1 | TRBV18 | NA
CASSEDSLSYGYTF | TGTGCCAGCAGTGAGGACAGTCTATCCTATGGCTACACCTTC | 14 | NA | TRBJ1-2 | TRBV28 | NA
CASSMGAVLYNSPLHF | TGTGCCAGTAGTATGGGGGCGGTCCTCTATAATTCACCCCTCCACTTT | 16 | NA | TRBJ1-6 | TRBV19 | NA
CASSVALPRGRGETDTQYF | TGTGCCAGCAGCGTAGCCCTTCCCCGGGGGCGGGGGGAAACAGATACGCAGTATTTT | 19 | TRBD2 | TRBJ2-3 | TRBV9 | NA
CSVDGNGYTF | TGCAGCGTTGACGGGAATGGCTACACCTTC | 10 | NA | TRBJ1-2 | TRBV29-1 | NA
CASSDTGGSYGYTF | TGTGCCAGCAGCGATACAGGGGGATCCTATGGCTACACCTTC | 14 | TRBD1 | TRBJ1-2 | TRBV28 | once
CASSLVAGGRNEQFF | TGTGCCAGCAGCTTAGTAGCGGGGGGGCGTAATGAGCAGTTCTTC | 15 | TRBD2 | TRBJ2-1 | TRBV7-2 | NA
CASSQGVGLAKNIQYF | TGTGCCAGCAGCCAAGGGGTGGGACTAGCCAAAAACATTCAGTACTTC | 16 | NA | TRBJ2-4 | TRBV3-1/TRBV3-2 | NA
CASSYRGPNYGYTF | TGTGCCAGCAGTTATCGGGGTCCCAACTATGGCTACACCTTC | 14 | NA | TRBJ1-2 | TRBV27 | NA
CASSDLMTGDTEAFF | TGCGCCAGCAGCGACCTAATGACAGGAGACACTGAAGCTTTCTTT | 15 | NA | TRBJ1-1 | TRBV5-1 | NA
CASSLPRDYYGYTF | TGTGCCAGCAGTTTACCCCGGGATTACTATGGCTACACCTTC | 14 | NA | TRBJ1-2 | TRBV28 | NA
CASTLGDRASISGTEAFF | TGTGCCAGTACCCTAGGGGACAGGGCGAGCATTAGTGGCACTGAAGCTTTCTTT | 18 | TRBD1 | TRBJ1-1 | TRBV19 | NA
CASSLVSEETQYF | TGTGCCAGCAGCTTGGTGTCAGAAGAGACCCAGTACTTC | 13 | NA | TRBJ2-5 | TRBV5-6 | once
CASSAVRAEAFF | TGTGCCAGCTCAGCCGTTCGGGCTGAAGCTTTCTTT | 12 | NA | TRBJ1-1 | TRBV18 | NA
CASSHYGTGRTGELFF | TGTGCCAGCAGCCACTATGGGACAGGCCGAACCGGGGAGCTGTTTTTT | 16 | TRBD1 | TRBJ2-2 | TRBV3-1/TRBV3-2 | NA
CASSLSTATEAFF | TGTGCCAGCAGCTTATCAACAGCCACTGAAGCTTTCTTT | 13 | NA | TRBJ1-1 | TRBV11-2 | NA
CASSRGLAVEKLFF | TGCGCCAGCAGCAGAGGGTTAGCGGTTGAAAAACTGTTTTTT | 14 | NA | TRBJ1-4 | TRBV5-1 | NA
CASSLRGSGNQPQHF | TGTGCCAGTTCTCTCAGGGGTTCGGGCAATCAGCCCCAGCATTTT | 15 | NA | TRBJ1-5 | TRBV28 | NA
CASSRGSADYGYTF | TGTGCCAGCAGCCGAGGGTCAGCGGACTATGGCTACACCTTC | 14 | NA | TRBJ1-2 | TRBV7-8 | NA
CASSYLRDRVSRSGYTF | TGTGCCAGCAGTTACCTCCGGGACAGGGTTTCTAGAAGTGGCTACACCTTC | 17 | TRBD1 | TRBJ1-2 | TRBV6-2/TRBV6-3 | NA
CSVARGLETYEQYF | TGCAGCGTTGCGAGGGGGCTGGAGACCTACGAGCAGTACTTC | 14 | TRBD1 | TRBJ2-7 | TRBV29-1 | NA
CASNSGGFGTDTQYF | TGTGCCAGCAATAGCGGGGGATTTGGCACAGATACGCAGTATTTT | 15 | TRBD2 | TRBJ2-3 | TRBV7-2 | once
CASSQGAGTEAFF | TGTGCCAGCTCACAGGGGGCAGGCACTGAAGCTTTCTTT | 13 | TRBD1 | TRBJ1-1 | TRBV18 | NA
CASSLGQNTEAFF | TGTGCCAGCAGCTTAGGACAGAACACTGAAGCTTTCTTT | 13 | NA | TRBJ1-1 | TRBV11-3 | NA
CSVEGGIQGYTF | TGCAGCGTTGAGGGGGGGATCCAGGGCTACACCTTC | 12 | NA | TRBJ1-2 | TRBV29-1 | NA
CASSIDQNREETQYF | TGTGCCAGTAGTATAGATCAAAACAGAGAAGAGACCCAGTACTTC | 15 | NA | TRBJ2-5 | TRBV19 | NA
CASSQEAGGPWGYEQYF | TGTGCCAGCAGCCAAGAGGCGGGGGGGCCCTGGGGGTACGAGCAGTACTTC | 17 | TRBD2 | TRBJ2-7 | TRBV14 | NA
CASSLGLGNTEAFF | TGTGCCAGCAGCCTCGGACTTGGGAACACTGAAGCTTTCTTT | 14 | NA | TRBJ1-1 | TRBV3-1/TRBV3-2 | once
CASSLEDSGQYF | TGTGCCAGCAGCTTAGAGGATAGCGGGCAGTATTTT | 12 | NA | TRBJ2-3 | TRBV11-3 | NA
CASSNQGGGQAEQFF | TGTGCCAGCTCCAATCAGGGGGGCGGACAAGCTGAGCAGTTCTTC | 15 | NA | TRBJ2-1 | TRBV7-3 | NA
CASSIYPGAEKLFF | TGTGCCAGTAGTATATACCCAGGGGCGGAAAAACTGTTTTTT | 14 | NA | TRBJ1-4 | TRBV19 | NA
CASSLRQGYYGYTF | TGTGCCAGCAGTCTAAGACAGGGGTACTATGGCTACACCTTC | 14 | TRBD1 | TRBJ1-2 | TRBV6-2/TRBV6-3 | NA
CASSYSTVTGGREQYF | TGTGCCAGCAGTTACTCGACAGTGACAGGGGGCCGGGAGCAGTACTTC | 16 | TRBD1 | TRBJ2-7 | TRBV6-5 | few
CASSPNSYEQYF | TGTGCCAGCAGTCCCAATTCCTACGAGCAGTACTTC | 12 | NA | TRBJ2-7 | TRBV12-3/TRBV12-4 | NA
CAGDRGLETQYF | TGTGCCGGTGACAGGGGGTTGGAGACCCAGTACTTC | 12 | TRBD1 | TRBJ2-5 | TRBV2 | NA
CASSQDENRGQGYTF | TGTGCCAGCAGCCAAGATGAGAACAGGGGCCAAGGCTACACCTTC | 15 | TRBD1 | TRBJ1-2 | TRBV3-1/TRBV3-2 | NA
CASSPQGARTGELFF | TGCGCCAGCAGCCCCCAGGGGGCGCGCACCGGGGAGCTGTTTTTT | 15 | TRBD1 | TRBJ2-2 | TRBV5-1 | NA
CARETATYGYTF | TGTGCCAGGGAAACAGCAACCTATGGCTACACCTTC | 12 | NA | TRBJ1-2 | TRBV2 | NA
CSVDRTRSQETQYF | TGCAGCGTAGACCGGACTAGAAGCCAAGAGACCCAGTACTTC | 14 | TRBD2 | TRBJ2-5 | TRBV29-1 | once
CASSLSPTSYNSPLHF | TGTGCCAGCAGCTTAAGCCCTACCTCCTATAATTCACCCCTCCACTTT | 16 | NA | TRBJ1-6 | TRBV11-2 | NA
CASSLTTASYNSPLHF | TGTGCCAGCAGTTTAACGACAGCCTCCTATAATTCACCCCTCCACTTT | 16 | NA | TRBJ1-6 | TRBV27 | once
CATRPPGQGVHEQYF | TGTGCCACCAGACCACCGGGACAGGGGGTTCACGAGCAGTACTTC | 15 | TRBD1 | TRBJ2-7 | TRBV15 | NA
CASSPLAGGDEQYF | TGTGCCAGCAGCCCCCTAGCGGGGGGAGACGAGCAGTACTTC | 14 | TRBD2 | TRBJ2-7 | TRBV4-2 | NA
CASRDISYNEQFF | TGTGCCAGCAGGGACATATCCTACAATGAGCAGTTCTTC | 13 | NA | TRBJ2-1 | TRBV12-3/TRBV12-4 | NA
CASLRERTDTQYF | TGTGCCAGCTTGCGGGAACGCACAGATACGCAGTATTTT | 13 | NA | TRBJ2-3 | TRBV12-3/TRBV12-4 | NA
CASSPWREKLFF | TGTGCCAGCAGCCCGTGGAGGGAAAAACTGTTTTTT | 12 | NA | TRBJ1-4 | TRBV9 | NA
CASSTQERNEQFF | TGTGCCAGCAGCACCCAAGAGAGGAATGAGCAGTTCTTC | 13 | NA | TRBJ2-1 | TRBV5-4 | NA
CASSCLDRGPNEKLFF | TGTGCTAGCAGCTGCCTAGACAGGGGTCCTAATGAAAAACTGTTTTTT | 16 | TRBD1 | TRBJ1-4 | TRBV7-7 | NA
CASSYVGGAYGYTF | TGTGCCAGCAGTTACGTTGGGGGGGCCTATGGCTACACCTTC | 14 | NA | TRBJ1-2 | TRBV6-5 | NA
CASSKRVGHTDTQYF | TGTGCCAGCAGCAAACGCGTAGGACATACAGATACGCAGTATTTT | 15 | NA | TRBJ2-3 | TRBV21-1 | NA